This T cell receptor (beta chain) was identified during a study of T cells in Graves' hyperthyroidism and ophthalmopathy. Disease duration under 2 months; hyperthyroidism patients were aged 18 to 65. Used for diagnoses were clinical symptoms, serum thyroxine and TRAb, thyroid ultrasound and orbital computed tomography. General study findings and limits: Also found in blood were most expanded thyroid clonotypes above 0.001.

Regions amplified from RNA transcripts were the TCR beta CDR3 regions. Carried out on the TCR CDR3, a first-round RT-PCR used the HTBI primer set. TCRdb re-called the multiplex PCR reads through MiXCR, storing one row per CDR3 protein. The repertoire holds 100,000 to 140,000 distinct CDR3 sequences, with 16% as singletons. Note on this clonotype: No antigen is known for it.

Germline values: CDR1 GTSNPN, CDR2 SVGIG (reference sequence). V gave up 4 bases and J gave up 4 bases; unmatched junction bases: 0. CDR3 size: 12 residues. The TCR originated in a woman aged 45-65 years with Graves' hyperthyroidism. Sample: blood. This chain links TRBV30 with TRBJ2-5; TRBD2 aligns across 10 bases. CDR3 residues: CAWTSGRETQYF. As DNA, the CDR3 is TGTGCCTGGACTAGCGGGAGAGAGACCCAGTACTTC.